This T cell receptor (beta chain) was sequenced for a study of blood T cell repertoires in COVID-19. Background on the study: The samples span acute and convalescent COVID-19 from the United States, Italy and Spain. Sources were T cells, B-cell-depleted T cells, or PBMCs; the material itself was cDNA or gDNA.

This CDR3 spans 15 amino acids. Germline CDR1 is SGHRS and CDR2 is YFSETQ. Trimming shortened V by 4 bases and J by 4 bases, and 17 bases separated the two germline ends. Measured with immunoSEQ multiplex PCR; TCRdb has only the in-frame clones, and not every one. The sample includes about 390,000 clones, approximately 90% of them seen just once. The sequence was obtained from a woman aged 50 to 60 who had recovered from COVID-19. The gene calls are TRBV5-1 and TRBJ1-1, with a possible D match to TRBD1 (5 bases). Sequencing was performed on PBMCs or T cells enriched from blood (not recorded which). The CDR3 spells CASSRPDSGVTEAFF. For the CDR3, the DNA is TGCGCCAGCAGCCGGCCGGACTCGGGGGTCACTGAAGCTTTCTTT.